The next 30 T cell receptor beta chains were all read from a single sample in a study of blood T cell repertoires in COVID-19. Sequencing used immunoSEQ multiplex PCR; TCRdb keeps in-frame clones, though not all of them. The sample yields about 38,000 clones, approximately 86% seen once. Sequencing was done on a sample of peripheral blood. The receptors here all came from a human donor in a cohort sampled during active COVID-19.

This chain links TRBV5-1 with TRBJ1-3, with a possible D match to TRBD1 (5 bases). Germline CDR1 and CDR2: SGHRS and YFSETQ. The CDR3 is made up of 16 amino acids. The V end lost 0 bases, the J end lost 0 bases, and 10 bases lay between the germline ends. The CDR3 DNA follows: TGCGCCAGCAGCTTGGCCCCGACAGCCTCTGGAAACACCATATATTTT. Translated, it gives CASSLAPTASGNTIYF.

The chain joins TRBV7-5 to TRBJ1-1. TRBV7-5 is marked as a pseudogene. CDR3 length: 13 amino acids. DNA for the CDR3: TGTGCCAGAAGCTTAGGCGGGGGGAGGTTGGCTTTCTTT. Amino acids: CARSLGGGRLAFF.

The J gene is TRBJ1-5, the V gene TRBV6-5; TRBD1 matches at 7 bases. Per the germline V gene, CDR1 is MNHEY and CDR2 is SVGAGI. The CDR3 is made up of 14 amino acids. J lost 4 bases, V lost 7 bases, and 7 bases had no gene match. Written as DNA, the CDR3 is TGTGCCAGCACGGGACAGTTGCTAAATCAGCCCCAGCATTTT. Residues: CASTGQLLNQPQHF.

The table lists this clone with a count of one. The CDR3 DNA sequence: TGCGCCAGCAGCTTGGCCGCGGGGGCGGGAAGCTATGGCTACACCTTC. This sequence encodes CASSLAAGAGSYGYTF. The chain carries TRBV5-1 and TRBJ1-2; maybe TRBD1 (6 bases). Germline values: CDR1 SGHRS, CDR2 YFSETQ. The CDR3 length is 16 residues. V was pared by 0 bases and J by 4 bases, with 16 bases between.

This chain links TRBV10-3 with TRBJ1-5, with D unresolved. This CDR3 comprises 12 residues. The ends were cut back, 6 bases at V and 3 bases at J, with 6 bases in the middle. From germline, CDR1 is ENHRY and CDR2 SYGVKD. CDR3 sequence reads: CAISDNNQPQHF. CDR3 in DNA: TGTGCCATCAGCGACAACAATCAGCCCCAGCATTTT.

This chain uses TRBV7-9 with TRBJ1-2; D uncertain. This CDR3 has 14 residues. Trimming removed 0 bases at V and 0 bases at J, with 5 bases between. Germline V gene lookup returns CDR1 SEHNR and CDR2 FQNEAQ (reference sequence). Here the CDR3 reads CASSLAPANYGYTF. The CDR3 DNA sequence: TGTGCCAGCAGCTTAGCTCCAGCTAACTATGGCTACACCTTC.

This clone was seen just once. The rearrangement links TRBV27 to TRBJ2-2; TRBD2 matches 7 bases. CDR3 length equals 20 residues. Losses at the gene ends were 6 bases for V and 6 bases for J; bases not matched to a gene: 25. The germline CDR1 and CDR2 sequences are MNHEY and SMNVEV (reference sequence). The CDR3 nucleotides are TGTGCCAGCAGGGTTCTCGTTGAGGGAGGACGGGCTGGGGGGGCCGGGGAGCTGTTTTTT. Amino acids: CASRVLVEGGRAGGAGELFF.

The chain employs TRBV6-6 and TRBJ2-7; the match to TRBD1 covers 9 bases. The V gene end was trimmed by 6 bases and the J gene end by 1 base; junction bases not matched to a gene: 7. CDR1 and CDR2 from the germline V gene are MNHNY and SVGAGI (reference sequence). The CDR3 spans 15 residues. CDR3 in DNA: TGTGCCAGCAGGACAGGGGGGACTCGATCCTACGAGCAGTACTTC. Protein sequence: CASRTGGTRSYEQYF.

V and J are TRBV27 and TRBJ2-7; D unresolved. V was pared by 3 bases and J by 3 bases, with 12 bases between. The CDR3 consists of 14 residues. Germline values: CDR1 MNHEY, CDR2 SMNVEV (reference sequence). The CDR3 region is CASSFRQLSYEQYF. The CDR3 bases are TGTGCCAGCAGTTTTAGACAATTAAGCTACGAGCAGTACTTC.

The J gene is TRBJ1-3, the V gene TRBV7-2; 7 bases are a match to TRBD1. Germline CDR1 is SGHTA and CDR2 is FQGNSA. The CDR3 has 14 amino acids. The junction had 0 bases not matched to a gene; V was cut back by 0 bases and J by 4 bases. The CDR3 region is CASSLAGGGNTIYF. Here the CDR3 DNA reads TGTGCCAGCAGCTTAGCAGGGGGCGGAAACACCATATATTTT.

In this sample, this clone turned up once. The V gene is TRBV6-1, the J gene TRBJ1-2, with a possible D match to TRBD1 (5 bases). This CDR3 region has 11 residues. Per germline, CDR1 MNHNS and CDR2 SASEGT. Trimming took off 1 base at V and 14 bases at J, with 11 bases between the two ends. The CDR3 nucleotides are TGTGCCAGCAGTGAAGAGGCAGGGAATACCTTC. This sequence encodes CASSEEAGNTF.

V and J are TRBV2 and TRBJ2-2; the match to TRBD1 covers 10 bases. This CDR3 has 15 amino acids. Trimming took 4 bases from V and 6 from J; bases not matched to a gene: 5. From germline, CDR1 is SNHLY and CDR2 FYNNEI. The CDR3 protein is CASSGRGQGSGELFF. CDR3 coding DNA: TGTGCCAGCAGTGGGAGGGGACAGGGGTCCGGGGAGCTGTTTTTT.

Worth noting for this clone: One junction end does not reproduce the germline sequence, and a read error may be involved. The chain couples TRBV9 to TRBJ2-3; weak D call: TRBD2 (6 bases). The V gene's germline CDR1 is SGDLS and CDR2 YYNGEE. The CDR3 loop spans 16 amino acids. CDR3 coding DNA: TGTGCCAGCAGCGCCCGTAGGGAGCGGGTAACAGATACACAGTATTTT. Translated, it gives CASSARRERVTDTQYF.

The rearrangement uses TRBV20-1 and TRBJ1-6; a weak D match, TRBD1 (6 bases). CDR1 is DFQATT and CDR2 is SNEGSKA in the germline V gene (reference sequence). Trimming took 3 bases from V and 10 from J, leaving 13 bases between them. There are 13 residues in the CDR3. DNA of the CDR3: TGCAGTGCTAGTCGGGACACCGGGTCACCCCTCCACTTT. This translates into CSASRDTGSPLHF.

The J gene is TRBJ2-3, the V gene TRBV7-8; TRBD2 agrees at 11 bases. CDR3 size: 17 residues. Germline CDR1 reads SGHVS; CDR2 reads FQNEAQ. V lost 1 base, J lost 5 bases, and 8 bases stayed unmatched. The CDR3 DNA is TGTGCCAGCAGCTTAGGGGTTAGCGGGGGGGCCTTAGATACGCAGTATTTT. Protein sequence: CASSLGVSGGALDTQYF.

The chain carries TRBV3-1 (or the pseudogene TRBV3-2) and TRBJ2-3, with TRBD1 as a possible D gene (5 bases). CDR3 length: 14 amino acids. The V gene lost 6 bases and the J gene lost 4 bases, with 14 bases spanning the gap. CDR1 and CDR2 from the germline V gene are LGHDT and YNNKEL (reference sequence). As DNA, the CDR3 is TGTGCCAGCAGTTATGGGGCTGATGCAGATACGCAGTATTTT. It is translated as CASSYGADADTQYF.

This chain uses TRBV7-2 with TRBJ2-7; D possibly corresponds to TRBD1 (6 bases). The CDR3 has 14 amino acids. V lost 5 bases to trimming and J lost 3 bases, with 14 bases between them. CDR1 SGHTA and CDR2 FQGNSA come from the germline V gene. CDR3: CASSPNREHYEQYF. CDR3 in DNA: TGTGCCAGCAGCCCAAACAGGGAGCACTACGAGCAGTACTTC.

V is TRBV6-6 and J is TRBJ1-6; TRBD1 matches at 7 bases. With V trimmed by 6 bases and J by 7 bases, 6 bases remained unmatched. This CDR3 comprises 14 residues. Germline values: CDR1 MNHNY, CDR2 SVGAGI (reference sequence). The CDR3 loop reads CASRHGQVNSPLHF. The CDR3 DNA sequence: TGTGCCAGCAGACACGGACAGGTGAATTCACCCCTCCACTTT.

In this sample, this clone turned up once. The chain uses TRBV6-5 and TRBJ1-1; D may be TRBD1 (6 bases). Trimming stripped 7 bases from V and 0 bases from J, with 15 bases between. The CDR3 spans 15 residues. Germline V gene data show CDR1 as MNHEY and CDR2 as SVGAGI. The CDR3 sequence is CASNRDNYMNTEAFF. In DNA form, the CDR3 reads TGTGCCAGCAACCGGGACAACTACATGAACACTGAAGCTTTCTTT.

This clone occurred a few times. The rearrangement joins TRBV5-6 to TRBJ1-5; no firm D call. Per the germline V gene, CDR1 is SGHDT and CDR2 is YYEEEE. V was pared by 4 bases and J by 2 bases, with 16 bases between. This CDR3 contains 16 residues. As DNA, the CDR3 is TGTGCCAGCAGCGACGGGAGTATATATGGCAATCAGCCCCAGCATTTT. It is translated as CASSDGSIYGNQPQHF.

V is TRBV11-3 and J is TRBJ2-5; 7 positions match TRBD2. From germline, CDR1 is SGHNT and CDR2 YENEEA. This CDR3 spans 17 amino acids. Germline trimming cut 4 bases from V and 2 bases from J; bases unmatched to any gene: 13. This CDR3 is CASSSSLPTSEQETQYF. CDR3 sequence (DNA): TGTGCCAGCAGCTCATCGCTCCCTACTAGCGAGCAAGAGACCCAGTACTTC. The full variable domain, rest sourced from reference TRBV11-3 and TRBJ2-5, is EAGVVQSPRYKIIEKKQPVAFWCNPISGHNTLYWYLQNLGQGPELLIRYENEEAVDDSQLPKDRFSAERLKGVDSTLKIQPAELGDSAVYLCASSSSLPTSEQETQYFGPGTRLLVL.

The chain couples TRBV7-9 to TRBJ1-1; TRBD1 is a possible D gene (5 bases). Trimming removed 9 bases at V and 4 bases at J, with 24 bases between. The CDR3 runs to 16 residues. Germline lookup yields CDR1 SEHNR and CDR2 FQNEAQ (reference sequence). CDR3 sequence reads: CASLTTGYGGSTEAFF. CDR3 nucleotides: TGTGCCAGTTTAACAACCGGGTACGGGGGAAGCACTGAAGCTTTCTTT.

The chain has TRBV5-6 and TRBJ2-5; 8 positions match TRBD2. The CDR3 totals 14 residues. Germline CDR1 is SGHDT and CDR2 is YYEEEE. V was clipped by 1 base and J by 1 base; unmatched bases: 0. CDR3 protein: CASSLTSGQETQYF. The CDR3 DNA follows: TGTGCCAGCAGCTTGACTAGCGGCCAAGAGACCCAGTACTTC.

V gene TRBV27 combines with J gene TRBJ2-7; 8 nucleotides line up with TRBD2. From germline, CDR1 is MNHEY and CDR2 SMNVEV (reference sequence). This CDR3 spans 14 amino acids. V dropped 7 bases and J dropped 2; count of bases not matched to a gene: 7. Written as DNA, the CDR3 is TGTGCCAGCAAGCTGAGTAGCGGGACCTACGAGCAGTACTTC. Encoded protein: CASKLSSGTYEQYF.

The chain's CDR3 is CASSGWAASTDTQYF. The CDR3 coding sequence is TGCGCCAGCAGCGGGTGGGCCGCTAGCACAGATACGCAGTATTTT. This chain joins TRBV5-1 and TRBJ2-3; D not resolved. The V and J ends lost 4 bases and 0 bases respectively, with 12 bases between them. Germline lookup yields CDR1 SGHRS and CDR2 YFSETQ. This CDR3 spans 15 amino acids.

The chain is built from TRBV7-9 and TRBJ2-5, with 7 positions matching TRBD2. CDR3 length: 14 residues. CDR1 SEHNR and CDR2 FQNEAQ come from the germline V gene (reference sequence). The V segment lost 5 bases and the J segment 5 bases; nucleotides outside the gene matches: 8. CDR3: CASSQRRRGETQYF. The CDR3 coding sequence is TGTGCCAGCAGCCAAAGAAGGCGGGGGGAGACCCAGTACTTC. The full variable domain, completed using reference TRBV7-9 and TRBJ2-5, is DTGVSQNPRHKITKRGQNVTFRCDPISEHNRLYWYRQTLGQGPEFLTYFQNEAQLEKSRLLSDRFSAERPKGSFSTLEIQRTEQGDSAMYLCASSQRRRGETQYFGPGTRLLVL.

The CDR3 DNA reads as TGTGCCAGCAGCTTAGTAGCAGGGCAGACAGATACGCAGTATTTT. The encoded protein is CASSLVAGQTDTQYF. This chain connects TRBV13 to TRBJ2-3, with a possible D match to TRBD1 (5 bases). Germline V gene sequence: CDR1 PRHDT, CDR2 FYEKMQ (reference sequence). V was cut by 1 base and J by 3 bases, with 11 bases left in between. This CDR3 contains 15 residues.

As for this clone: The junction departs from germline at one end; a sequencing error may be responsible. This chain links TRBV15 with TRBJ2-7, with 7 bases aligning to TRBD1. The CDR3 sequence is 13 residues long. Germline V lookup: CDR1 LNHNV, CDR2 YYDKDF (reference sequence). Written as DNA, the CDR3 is TGTGCCACCAGCAGAGGGGAAGGGACAGAGCAAGACTTC. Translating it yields CATSRGEGTEQDF.

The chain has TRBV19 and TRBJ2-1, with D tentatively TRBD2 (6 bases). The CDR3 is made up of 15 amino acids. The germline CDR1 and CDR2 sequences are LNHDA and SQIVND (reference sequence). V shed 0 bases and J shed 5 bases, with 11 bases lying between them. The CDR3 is CASSIEGRRNNEQFF. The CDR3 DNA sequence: TGTGCCAGTAGTATAGAAGGGAGGAGGAACAATGAGCAGTTCTTC.

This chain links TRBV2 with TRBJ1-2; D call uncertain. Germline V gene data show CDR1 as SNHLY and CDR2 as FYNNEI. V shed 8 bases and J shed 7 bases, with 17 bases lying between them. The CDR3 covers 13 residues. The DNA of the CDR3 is TGTGCCAGCTTCGGAGGATTGGTGACTGGCTACACCTTC. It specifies CASFGGLVTGYTF.